This T cell receptor (beta chain) stems from a study of cytomegalovirus exposure and HLA in healthy donors. Study-level points and caveats: The later analysis indicated that the majority of CMV-associated TCR beta chains appeared HLA-restricted. As was reported, the classifier diagnosed cytomegalovirus status with high specificity and sensitivity. Likely technical artifact: a cluster of highly shared sequence variants.

As concerns this clone: The antigen is not known.

It was with 60 Vbeta and 13 Jbeta primers that the PCR ran. The repertoire was sequenced with immunoSEQ multiplex PCR; TCRdb's copy has only in-frame clones and lacks some. The sample has under 200,000 clones; about three quarters are singletons. The sequence was collected from a woman aged 25 to 45 in good health and CMV-seronegative. Sample: PBMCs.

CDR3 amino acids: CASSQEYGRAVDTQYF. The DNA of the CDR3 is TGTGCCAGCAGCCAAGAGTACGGCAGGGCCGTAGATACGCAGTATTTT. The chain recombines TRBV14 with TRBJ2-3, with D perhaps TRBD1 (5 bases). Germline CDR1 and CDR2: SGHDN and FVKESK. The V end was cut by 0 bases, the J end by 5 bases, with 15 bases between. This CDR3 contains 16 residues.